This TCR beta chain was recorded in a study of naive and memory T cell subsets. V was clipped by 3 bases and J by 0 bases, with 9 bases between them. The CDR3 is made up of 15 amino acids. The germline CDR1 and CDR2 sequences are MDHEN and SYDVKM. The beta constant-region primer was an equimolar mix of two oligonucleotides covering TRBC1 and TRBC2. TCRdb fed the UMI-ligation and nested PCR reads into MiXCR, producing one record per CDR3 protein. The profile shows roughly 140,000 distinct CDR3 sequences, approximately 15% of them singletons. This receptor was obtained from a human donor in good health. This chain connects TRBV28 to TRBJ1-5; D is perhaps TRBD1 (6 bases). The sample was naive CD4+ T cells from blood. CDR3 in DNA: TGTGCCAGCAGTTTGCAGGGGATTAGCAATCAGCCCCAGCATTTT. This encodes CASSLQGISNQPQHF.